This entry describes one T cell receptor beta chain. Its antigen is as yet unknown. The method was immunoSEQ multiplex PCR; TCRdb's version includes in-frame clones alone and lacks a portion of them. Of about 36,000 clones in the sample, roughly four fifths were seen once. This sample stems from a study of a mutant IDH1 vaccine in newly diagnosed glioma. Study-wide background: Week 35 held visit V12, while week 47 held visit V13.

Trimming took off 1 base at V and 4 bases at J, with 2 bases between the two ends. Germline V gene lookup returns CDR1 SEHNR and CDR2 FQNEAQ (reference sequence). The CDR3 contains 12 residues. Time point given: week 47, end of study. The content of each vaccine dose was 300 ug of mutant IDH1 20-mer peptide, and topical imiquimod accompanied it. The chain recombines TRBV7-9 with TRBJ2-1; no clear D gene. The clonotype comes from a man aged 35-49 years with glioma. This specimen was PBMCs, taken from a glioma patient whose treatment included an IDH1 peptide vaccine. The CDR3 nucleotides read TGTGCCAGCAGCTTAGATTACAATGAGCAGTTCTTC. Its protein is CASSLDYNEQFF.